This T cell receptor beta chain was recovered during a study of OX40 agonist ivuxolimab in advanced cancers. With autoimmune disease history or systemic immunosuppression, patients were excluded. The sampling schedule covered blood at baseline, cycle 4 day 1, and cycle 7 day 1. Trimming at V came to 5 bases and at J to 3 bases, leaving 7 bases not matched to a gene. CDR1 and CDR2 (germline): MNHEY, SMNVEV (reference sequence). CDR3 size: 16 residues. The study's findings and limits: Mean expanded clone counts were higher in CD8+ than CD4+ T cells.

With respect to this clone: What it binds is unknown.

Sequenced by immunoSEQ multiplex PCR; TCRdb stores in-frame clones only, minus some. Among 30,000 to 45,000 clones listed, roughly 87% were seen once. The V gene is TRBV27, the J gene TRBJ2-3; 11 bases are a match to TRBD2. This TCR derives from an adult with an advanced solid tumor such as melanoma, head and neck, liver or kidney cancer. Material: CD4+ or CD8+ T cells sorted from blood, obtained in a trial of the OX40 agonist ivuxolimab. CDR3 bases: TGTGCCAGCAGTCGGGTAACTAGCGGGGGAACAGATACGCAGTATTTT. Its protein product is CASSRVTSGGTDTQYF.